This paragraph reports one T cell receptor beta chain. This sample is part of a study of blood T cell repertoires in COVID-19. Produced via immunoSEQ multiplex PCR; TCRdb's table is partial and in-frame only. The data contain about 300,000 clones, 75% to 90% of them singletons. V shed 5 bases and J 3 bases; nucleotides not matched to a gene: 2. This CDR3 region has 13 residues. The V and J genes are TRBV12-3 or TRBV12-4 and TRBJ1-2, with TRBD1 identical over 8 bases. Sequences were obtained from PBMCs or T cells enriched from blood (not recorded which). This TCR came from a woman in her 30s who had been exposed to COVID-19. The chain's CDR3 is CASSPTGDYGYTF. In nucleotides, the CDR3 is TGTGCCAGCAGTCCGACAGGGGACTATGGCTACACCTTC.